The present TCR beta chain was sequenced within a study of CD8 T cells in ankylosing spondylitis. The length of the CDR3 is 11 residues. The V end lost 5 bases, the J end lost 8 bases, and 9 bases lay between the germline ends. Germline V gene data show CDR1 as SGHTA and CDR2 as FQGNSA. Researchers built TCR beta libraries using quantitative 5'-RACE with molecular barcodes. TCRdb ran MiXCR on the 5' RACE reads and lists one entry per CDR3 protein. The sample lists roughly 240,000 distinct CDR3 sequences, 32% occurring once. V gene TRBV7-2 combines with J gene TRBJ1-1; D is possibly TRBD1 (5 bases). The receptor was isolated from a male donor with ankylosing spondylitis or in good health (not recorded which). The sequenced sample was blood, either unsorted or a sorted T cell fraction (not recorded which). DNA of the CDR3: TGTGCCAGCAGCCCACGGACAGAAGCTTTCTTT. Translation gives CASSPRTEAFF. The variable domain in full, with the rest retrieved from reference TRBV7-2 and TRBJ1-1, is GAGVSQSPSNKVTEKGKDVELRCDPISGHTALYWYRQSLGQGLEFLIYFQGNSAPDKSGLPSDRFSAERTGGSVSTLTIQRTQQEDSAVYLCASSPRTEAFFGQGTRLTVV.